These 17 T cell receptor beta chains were all obtained from the same sample, sequenced in a study of cytomegalovirus exposure and HLA in healthy donors. With 60 Vbeta and 13 Jbeta primers, the PCR was carried out. Repertoires were generated with immunoSEQ multiplex PCR, while TCRdb's copy carries only in-frame clones and drops some. The table lists 100,000 to 150,000 clones, approximately 68% of them singletons. The sequencing input was PBMCs. The receptor set was obtained from a man under 40 in good health and CMV-seropositive.

This clone was picked up one time. CDR3 coding DNA: TGTGCCAGCAGTTTAGGAGACCGGGAGACCCAGTACTTC. It translates to CASSLGDRETQYF. The rearrangement joins TRBV6-1 to TRBJ2-5; D not certain. Trimming cost V 5 bases and J 5 bases, with 12 bases left between them. This CDR3 has 13 residues. CDR1 MNHNS and CDR2 SASEGT come from the germline V gene.

The chain joins TRBV5-5 to TRBJ2-1; TRBD2 aligns across 7 bases. Germline CDR1 is SGHKS and CDR2 is YYEKEE (reference sequence). The V and J ends lost 8 bases and 0 bases, in that order; junction bases with no gene match: 5. This CDR3 region has 14 residues. The CDR3 loop reads CASNRDYSYNEQFF. Here the CDR3 DNA reads TGTGCCAGTAACCGGGACTACTCCTACAATGAGCAGTTCTTC.

The V gene is TRBV18, the J gene TRBJ2-5; 10 nucleotides agree with TRBD2. CDR3 length: 18 residues. CDR1 and CDR2 (germline): KGHSH, LQKENI. V lost 2 bases and J lost 5; bases outside the gene matches: 14. As DNA, the CDR3 is TGTGCCAGCTCACCAAGGATATCCAGCGGGAGGGCCCGGGAGACCCAGTACTTC. Protein: CASSPRISSGRARETQYF.

The J gene is TRBJ2-1, the V gene TRBV21-1; TRBD2 is taken as the D call from the table, unchecked against the DNA. TRBV21-1 is annotated as a pseudogene. This CDR3 region has 15 residues. The CDR3 sequence: CASRKVAGGHNEQFF. Here the CDR3 DNA reads TGTGCCAGCAGAAAAGTAGCGGGAGGGCACAATGAGCAGTTCTTC.

This clone came up once. The chain combines TRBV7-9 with TRBJ2-6; D ambiguous. The V end lost 5 bases, the J end lost 0 bases, and 8 bases lay between the germline ends. Germline V gene sequence: CDR1 SEHNR, CDR2 FQNEAQ (reference sequence). The CDR3 extends over 15 amino acids. The CDR3 DNA sequence: TGTGCCAGCAGCCCTCCCCTCTCTGGGGCCAACGTCCTGACTTTC. Its protein is CASSPPLSGANVLTF.

This clone showed up just once. The rearrangement joins TRBV15 to TRBJ2-3; 12 bases are shared with TRBD2. The germline CDR1 and CDR2 sequences are LNHNV and YYDKDF (reference sequence). This CDR3 is 20 amino acids long. The ends lost 0 bases at V and 2 bases at J; junction bases unmatched: 12. The CDR3 reads CATSRDLGPRLAGVTDTQYF. CDR3 DNA: TGTGCCACCAGCAGAGATTTAGGTCCCAGACTAGCGGGAGTCACAGATACGCAGTATTTT.

The chain combines TRBV4-3 with TRBJ2-7; D perhaps matches TRBD1 (6 bases). Germline CDR1 is LGHNA and CDR2 is YSLEER. CDR3 length: 16 amino acids. V was shortened by 3 bases and J by 6 bases, with 21 bases between the two germline ends. The CDR3 spells CASSHLLTGLSAEQYF. CDR3 DNA sequence: TGCGCCAGCAGCCACCTTCTGACAGGTCTCTCGGCCGAGCAGTACTTC.

The chain couples TRBV5-1 to TRBJ1-4; D possibly corresponds to TRBD1 (5 bases). This CDR3 region has 14 residues. Deletions cut 3 bases from V and 1 base from J, with 7 bases between. CDR1 and CDR2 (germline): SGHRS, YFSETQ. CDR3: CASSWGGTNEKLFF. CDR3 bases: TGCGCCAGCAGCTGGGGGGGAACTAATGAAAAACTGTTTTTT.

The rearrangement joins TRBV5-1 to TRBJ1-4, with TRBD1 matching over 7 bases. Looked up from germline, CDR1 is SGHRS and CDR2 is YFSETQ. The CDR3 has 14 amino acids. The junction had 6 bases not matched to a gene; V was cut back by 4 bases and J by 6 bases. The CDR3 DNA follows: TGCGCCAGCAGCGGAGGGGACAGCTATGAAAAACTGTTTTTT. Protein sequence: CASSGGDSYEKLFF.

This clone has just one count. The J gene is TRBJ2-1, the V gene TRBV10-3, with D maybe TRBD2 (6 bases). The germline V gene encodes CDR1 ENHRY and CDR2 SYGVKD. V lost 4 bases and J lost 7, with 11 bases in between. The CDR3 has 13 amino acids. The CDR3 DNA reads as TGTGCCATCAGTGGCGGGGAGAAAAATGAGCAGTTCTTC. This translates into CAISGGEKNEQFF.

This chain connects TRBV28 to TRBJ2-5, with 10 bases aligning to TRBD2. This CDR3 region has 14 residues. Germline CDR1 MDHEN, CDR2 SYDVKM. Trimming took 5 bases from V and 4 from J; bases not matched to a gene: 4. The CDR3 region is CASSPGLARETQYF. In DNA form, the CDR3 reads TGTGCCAGCAGTCCGGGACTAGCGCGAGAGACCCAGTACTTC.

This clone was seen a handful of times. This chain joins TRBV11-3 and TRBJ1-1, with D possibly matching TRBD1 (6 bases). The CDR3 spans 15 residues. Between the trimmed V and J ends, which lost 0 bases and 0 bases, there was a span of 8 bases. Germline CDR1 SGHNT, CDR2 YENEEA. The CDR3 sequence is CASSLDGGLNTEAFF. In nucleotides, the CDR3 is TGTGCCAGCAGCTTAGATGGGGGCCTGAACACTGAAGCTTTCTTT.

The chain combines TRBV5-1 with TRBJ2-7; D is possibly TRBD2 (6 bases). CDR1 is SGHRS and CDR2 is YFSETQ in the germline V gene. This CDR3 has 14 residues. V gave up 0 bases and J gave up 6 bases, with 13 bases separating them. CDR3 residues: CASSLEGPGVEQYF. The CDR3 nucleotides are TGCGCCAGCAGCTTGGAGGGCCCGGGGGTCGAGCAGTACTTC.

V gene TRBV5-8 combines with J gene TRBJ1-2, with no clear D. Looked up from germline, CDR1 is SGHTS and CDR2 is YDEGEE. This CDR3 has 13 residues. The V end was cut by 2 bases, the J end by 2 bases, with 7 bases between. The CDR3 protein is CASSFSVNYGYTF. The CDR3 coding sequence is TGTGCCAGCAGCTTTTCCGTGAACTATGGCTACACCTTC. Using reference TRBV5-8 and TRBJ1-2 for the parts outside the CDR3, the full variable domain is EAGVTQSPTHLIKTRGQQATLRCSPISGHTSVYWYQQALGLGLQFLLWYDEGEERNRGNFPPRFSGRQFPNYSSELNVNALELEDSALYLCASSFSVNYGYTFGSGTRLTVV.

The gene calls are TRBV28 and TRBJ1-5, with TRBD1 matching over 8 bases. CDR1 and CDR2 (germline): MDHEN, SYDVKM. J gave up 0 bases and V 6 bases, and 10 bases lay outside the gene matches. The CDR3 runs 17 residues. This CDR3 is CASRSDRGSYSNQPQHF. The CDR3 DNA reads as TGTGCCAGCAGGTCAGACAGGGGATCATATAGCAATCAGCCCCAGCATTTT. Looking up the rest from reference TRBV28 and TRBJ1-5 gives the full variable domain: DVKVTQSSRYLVKRTGEKVFLECVQDMDHENMFWYRQDPGLGLRLIYFSYDVKMKEKGDIPEGYSVSREKKERFSLILESASTNQTSMYLCASRSDRGSYSNQPQHFGDGTRLSIL.

In this sample, this clone turned up a few times. V gene TRBV7-3 combines with J gene TRBJ2-2, with 12 positions matching TRBD1. After removal of 5 bases from V and 3 bases from J, the junction contained 7 bases not matched to a gene. This CDR3 is built from 17 residues. CDR1 is SGHTA and CDR2 is FQGTGA in the germline V gene. Here the CDR3 reads CASSPLGTGGYTGELFF. The CDR3 DNA is TGTGCCAGCAGCCCGCTAGGGACAGGGGGCTACACCGGGGAGCTGTTTTTT.

The chain has TRBV2 and TRBJ2-5; TRBD2 aligns across 10 bases. Trimming cost V 8 bases and J 2 bases; bases outside gene matches: 8. The CDR3 consists of 15 residues. CDR1 is SNHLY and CDR2 is FYNNEI in the germline V gene. The CDR3 loop is CASGRGTSVQETQYF. The CDR3 DNA follows: TGTGCCAGCGGACGAGGGACTAGCGTACAAGAGACCCAGTACTTC.